This T cell receptor (beta chain) is drawn from a study of shared clonotypes between healthy human individuals. Selected positively for CCR7 and CD45RO-negative, naive CD8 cells excluded terminally differentiated effector memory CD45RA+ cells. The healthy adult donors were HIV-negative and reported no recent acute infections or vaccinations. When replicate PCRs were run on sorted subsets, they used 200 ng DNA, about 30,000 T cell genomes. The protocol was immunoSEQ multiplex PCR, while the TCRdb copy is restricted to in-frame clones and leaves out a portion. The repertoire holds 650,000 to 800,000 clones, about 91% seen once, with 24% in the top ten. V lost 2 bases and J 5 bases, leaving 4 bases between the germline ends. The CDR3 runs to 12 residues. Germline CDR1 is LNHDA and CDR2 is SQIVND (reference sequence). Regarding the study as a whole: Naive CD4 clonotypes overlapped across a handful of donors at around 4.7%.

A word on this clone: Its antigen is unknown.

This TCR derives from a man younger than 45 in good health. The J gene is TRBJ2-1, the V gene TRBV19; D is unresolved. The source material was naive CD8+ T cells sorted from blood. The CDR3 here is CASSIWDNEQFF. CDR3 in DNA: TGTGCCAGTAGTATATGGGACAATGAGCAGTTCTTC.